This record concerns one T cell receptor (beta chain) sequence. Antigen unknown. This entry comes from a study of blood T cells in healthy people across ages. Each donor's blood draw was ten milliliters of peripheral blood. A sample-barcoded 5' primer and a J-beta primer mix were used in a second PCR of roughly 7 to 11 cycles. At least 2.5 million CDR3-containing paired-end reads were obtained per sample. MiXCR was run by TCRdb on the 5' RACE reads, yielding one entry per CDR3 protein. Among 1.5 million to 2 million distinct CDR3 sequences listed, under 30% were seen once. General study findings and limits: Older age went with lower TCR beta diversity per million T cells, in a roughly linear way.

Material for sequencing was blood. This TCR was sampled from a woman aged 25 to 45 in good health.

CDR3 sequence: CSAKVEVALRRRNEQFF. The CDR3 region has the DNA TGCAGTGCTAAGGTAGAAGTGGCTCTCCGACGGAGGAATGAGCAGTTCTTC. J is TRBJ2-1 and V is TRBV20-1; maybe TRBD2 (5 bases). The germline V gene has CDR1 DFQATT and CDR2 SNEGSKA (reference sequence). V lost 4 bases and J lost 7, with 26 bases in between. The CDR3 consists of 17 residues.